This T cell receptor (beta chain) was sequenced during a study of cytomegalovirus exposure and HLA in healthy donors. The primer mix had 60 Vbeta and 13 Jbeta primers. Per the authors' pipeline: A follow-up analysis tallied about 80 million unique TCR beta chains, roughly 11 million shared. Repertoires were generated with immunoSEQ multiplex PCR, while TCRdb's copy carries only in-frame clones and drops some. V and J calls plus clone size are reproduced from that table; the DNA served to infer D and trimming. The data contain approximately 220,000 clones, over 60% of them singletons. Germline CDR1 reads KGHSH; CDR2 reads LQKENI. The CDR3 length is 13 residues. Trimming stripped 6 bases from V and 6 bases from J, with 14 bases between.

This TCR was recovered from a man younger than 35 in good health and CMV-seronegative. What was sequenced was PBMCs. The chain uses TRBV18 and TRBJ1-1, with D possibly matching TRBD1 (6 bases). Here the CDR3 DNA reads TGTGCCAGCTCCCCAGTACAGGGTTCTGAAGCTTTCTTT. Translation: CASSPVQGSEAFF.